Each of the 20 T cell receptor beta chains below was sequenced from the same sample in a study of T cell changes during pregnancy in multiple sclerosis. Profiling relied on immunoSEQ multiplex PCR, and the TCRdb table lists in-frame clones only, not all of them. The sample lists over 70,000 clones, just under 95% occurring once. This specimen consisted of peripheral blood, obtained in the first trimester of pregnancy. The receptor set was obtained from a female donor with multiple sclerosis, enrolled in a pregnancy study.

The gene calls are TRBV6-4 and TRBJ1-5; a possible D gene is TRBD1 (5 bases). There are 14 residues in the CDR3. The germline CDR1 and CDR2 sequences are MRHNA and SNTAGT. V was trimmed by 3 bases and J by 7 bases, leaving 13 bases between them. CDR3: CASSESGEGQPQHF. The CDR3 DNA sequence: TGTGCCAGCAGTGAGTCGGGGGAGGGACAGCCCCAGCATTTT.

This clone was found once. This rearrangement joins TRBV6-5 to TRBJ1-1; 7 bases are shared with TRBD1. The CDR3 extends over 11 amino acids. Looked up from germline, CDR1 is MNHEY and CDR2 is SVGAGI. Trimming took 6 bases from V and 5 from J; bases not matched to a gene: 0. CDR3: CASRQGTEAFF. The CDR3 nucleotides are TGTGCCAGCAGACAGGGGACTGAAGCTTTCTTT.

V is TRBV10-3 and J is TRBJ1-1, with D tentatively TRBD1 (5 bases). Germline CDR1 reads ENHRY; CDR2 reads SYGVKD. Trimming stripped 0 bases from V and 1 base from J, with 12 bases between. The CDR3 is 16 residues long. The CDR3, as DNA: TGTGCCATCAGTGAGTCGAACGGACACTCGAACACTGAAGCTTTCTTT. The encoded protein is CAISESNGHSNTEAFF.

The rearrangement links TRBV5-6 to TRBJ2-2, with 10 bases identical to TRBD1. J was trimmed by 10 bases and V by 3 bases; bases with no gene match: 6. The CDR3 covers 14 residues. CDR1 SGHDT and CDR2 YYEEEE come from the germline V gene. CDR3 amino acids: CASSSPGQGPELFF. The CDR3 bases are TGTGCCAGCAGCTCGCCGGGACAGGGGCCGGAGCTGTTTTTT.

This sequence joins TRBV5-6 and TRBJ1-1; 11 bases fit TRBD1. The ends lost 5 bases at V and 2 bases at J; junction bases unmatched: 2. Looked up from germline, CDR1 is SGHDT and CDR2 is YYEEEE. This CDR3 region has 14 residues. The CDR3 coding sequence is TGTGCCAGCAGGGGACAGGGGGGCAACACTGAAGCTTTCTTT. Protein: CASRGQGGNTEAFF.

V and J are TRBV30 and TRBJ2-5; 11 bases are a match to TRBD1. This CDR3 has 15 amino acids. Germline V gives CDR1 GTSNPN, CDR2 SVGIG (reference sequence). J lost 4 bases, V lost 0 bases, and 4 bases had no gene match. CDR3: CAWSVSGTGGETQYF. CDR3 bases: TGTGCCTGGAGTGTCAGCGGGACAGGGGGAGAGACCCAGTACTTC.

V is TRBV7-9 and J is TRBJ2-7, with D unresolved. This CDR3 spans 12 amino acids. Trimming left V 10 bases short and J 11 bases short, with 21 bases between. In germline, CDR1 is SEHNR, CDR2 FQNEAQ (reference sequence). CDR3 nucleotides: TGTGCCACCCAAACCCCTGGCCATCGAAAGTACTTC. This sequence encodes CATQTPGHRKYF. The full variable domain, with the rest looked up from reference TRBV7-9 and TRBJ2-7, is DTGVSQNPRHKITKRGQNVTFRCDPISEHNRLYWYRQTLGQGPEFLTYFQNEAQLEKSRLLSDRFSAERPKGSFSTLEIQRTEQGDSAMYLCATQTPGHRKYFGPGTRLTVT.

The chain carries TRBV9 and TRBJ1-3; D may be TRBD1 (5 bases). CDR1 and CDR2 from the germline V gene are SGDLS and YYNGEE. The germline V and J ends were trimmed by 4 bases and 4 bases, with 18 bases remaining between them. The CDR3 has 16 residues. The CDR3 nucleotides read TGTGCCAGCAGCTCATCCGGGGGGGGATACGGAAACACCATATATTTT. Protein product: CASSSSGGGYGNTIYF. Supplemented by reference TRBV9 and TRBJ1-3, the full variable domain reads DSGVTQTPKHLITATGQRVTLRCSPRSGDLSVYWYQQSLDQGLQFLIQYYNGEERAKGNILERFSAQQFPDLHSELNLSSLELGDSALYFCASSSSGGGYGNTIYFGEGSWLTVV.

The chain links TRBV5-4 to TRBJ2-2, with a weak D call TRBD2 (6 bases). Germline V gene lookup returns CDR1 SGHNT and CDR2 YYREEE (reference sequence). The CDR3 has 16 amino acids. V was clipped by 4 bases and J by 7 bases, with 20 bases between them. DNA for the CDR3: TGTGCCAGCAGCAAGGGGACTTCCCAATTGGACGGGGAGCTGTTTTTT. Its protein product is CASSKGTSQLDGELFF.

The chain employs TRBV7-2 and TRBJ1-1; TRBD1 matches at 7 bases. V lost 5 bases to trimming and J lost 4 bases; unmatched junction nucleotides: 10. The CDR3 has 15 residues. Germline CDR1 SGHTA, CDR2 FQGNSA. CDR3 amino acids: CASSPRGHSGTEAFF. For the CDR3, the DNA is TGTGCCAGCAGCCCGAGGGGGCACTCGGGCACTGAAGCTTTCTTT.

This clone was recorded only once. V and J are TRBV7-2 and TRBJ1-1; 7 positions agree with TRBD1. Germline V gene data show CDR1 as SGHTA and CDR2 as FQGNSA. V was clipped by 5 bases and J by 6 bases; unmatched bases: 12. This CDR3 contains 15 residues. The CDR3 spells CASSQVAGGRSEAFF. CDR3 nucleotide sequence: TGTGCCAGCAGCCAAGTGGCAGGGGGAAGATCTGAAGCTTTCTTT.

A remark on this clone: One junction end disagrees with the germline gene, perhaps due to a read error. The V gene is TRBV6-6, the J gene TRBJ2-5; possibly TRBD2 for D (5 bases). The V gene's germline CDR1 is MNHNY and CDR2 SVGAGI (reference sequence). The CDR3 has 15 amino acids. The CDR3 nucleotides are TGTGCTAGCAGTTACGTAACCGGGAAACAAGAGACCCAGTACTTC. Protein product: CASSYVTGKQETQYF.

The rearrangement joins TRBV10-1 to TRBJ2-1, with D possibly matching TRBD2 (5 bases). This CDR3 spans 12 amino acids. CDR1 WNHNN and CDR2 SYGVQD come from the germline V gene (reference sequence). V was trimmed by 2 bases and J by 8 bases, leaving 7 bases between them. CDR3 in DNA: TGCGCCAGCAGTGAGAACGGGGATGAGCAGTTCTTC. As protein: CASSENGDEQFF.

The chain couples TRBV6-1 to TRBJ2-2; 11 bases line up with TRBD1. J lost 3 bases, V lost 6 bases, and 3 bases had no gene match. CDR3 length equals 15 residues. Germline CDR1 MNHNS, CDR2 SASEGT. CDR3: CASSRDRGYTGELFF. The CDR3 DNA is TGTGCCAGCAGCCGGGACAGGGGGTACACCGGGGAGCTGTTTTTT.

The chain couples TRBV6-6 to TRBJ1-1; the match to TRBD1 covers 7 bases. Trimming took 4 bases from V and 4 from J; bases not matched to a gene: 0. This CDR3 is 12 amino acids long. Germline CDR1 and CDR2: MNHNY and SVGAGI (reference sequence). DNA of the CDR3: TGTGCCAGCAGTTCAGGGGGCACTGAAGCTTTCTTT. Translating gives CASSSGGTEAFF.

This chain connects TRBV11-2 to TRBJ2-2; 7 nucleotides agree with TRBD1. Per germline, CDR1 SGHAT and CDR2 FQNNGV. This CDR3 spans 13 amino acids. V shed 7 bases and J 6 bases; nucleotides not matched to a gene: 5. CDR3 nucleotide sequence: TGTGCCAGCAACCGACAGGGATCCGGGGAGCTGTTTTTT. This gives the protein CASNRQGSGELFF.

The chain joins TRBV6-5 to TRBJ1-5; D remains unclear. Per germline, CDR1 MNHEY and CDR2 SVGAGI. Trimming removed 4 bases at V and 0 bases at J, with 7 bases between. The CDR3 has 14 residues. The CDR3 bases are TGTGCCAGCAGTTCAGGAACTAGCAATCAGCCCCAGCATTTT. This gives the protein CASSSGTSNQPQHF.

V usage is TRBV2 and J usage is TRBJ2-1; TRBD1 agrees at 8 bases. Trimming took 5 bases from V and 6 from J; bases not matched to a gene: 6. The CDR3 consists of 14 residues. Germline CDR1 SNHLY, CDR2 FYNNEI. Written as DNA, the CDR3 is TGTGCCAGCAGTACCCGGACAGGGCGCAATGAGCAGTTCTTC. Amino acids: CASSTRTGRNEQFF.

The chain joins TRBV7-9 to TRBJ1-2; TRBD1 matches 8 bases. Germline V gene data show CDR1 as SEHNR and CDR2 as FQNEAQ (reference sequence). V trimming: 7 bases; J trimming: 4 bases; junction bases outside the gene matches: 14. The CDR3 loop spans 16 amino acids. The CDR3 DNA reads TGTGCCAGCATCCAATTTCCGGGACAGGTCATCTATGGCTACACCTTC. Translated, it gives CASIQFPGQVIYGYTF.

The chain is built from TRBV11-2 and TRBJ2-7, with unresolved D. Trimming took 1 base from V and 2 from J, leaving 15 bases between them. The V gene's germline CDR1 is SGHAT and CDR2 FQNNGV. The length of the CDR3 is 16 residues. The CDR3 DNA reads TGTGCCAGCAGCTTAGGCCAGATCACATTAACCTACGAGCAGTACTTC. Translated, it gives CASSLGQITLTYEQYF.